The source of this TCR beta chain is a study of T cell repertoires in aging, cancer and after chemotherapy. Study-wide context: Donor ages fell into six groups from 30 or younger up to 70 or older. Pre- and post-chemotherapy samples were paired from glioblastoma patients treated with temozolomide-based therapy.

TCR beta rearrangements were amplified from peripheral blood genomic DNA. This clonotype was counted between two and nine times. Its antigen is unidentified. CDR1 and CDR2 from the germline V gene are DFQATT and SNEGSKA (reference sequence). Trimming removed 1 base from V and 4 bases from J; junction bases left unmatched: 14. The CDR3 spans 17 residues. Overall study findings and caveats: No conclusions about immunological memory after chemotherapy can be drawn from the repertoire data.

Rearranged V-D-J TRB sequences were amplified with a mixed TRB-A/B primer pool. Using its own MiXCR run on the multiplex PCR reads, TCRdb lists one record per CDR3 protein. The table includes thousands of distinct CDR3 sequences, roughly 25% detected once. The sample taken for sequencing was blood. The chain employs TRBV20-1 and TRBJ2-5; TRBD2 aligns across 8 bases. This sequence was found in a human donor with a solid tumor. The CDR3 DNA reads TGCAGTGCTAGAGGTACTCGGCGGGAGGAGGTACCAGAGACCCAGTACTTC. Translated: CSARGTRREEVPETQYF.